Following are 2 T cell receptor beta chains from one sample sequenced in a study of T cells after somatic rescue of genetic block. Clones were read by immunoSEQ multiplex PCR, and TCRdb kept only the in-frame ones, dropping some. In the table there are roughly 110,000 clones, under 95% of which are singletons. Sequenced: peripheral blood mononuclear cells (PBMCs). All receptors come from a woman between 18 and 30 years old.

A single count supports this clone. V gene TRBV15 combines with J gene TRBJ1-3; D remains unclear. Germline V gene sequence: CDR1 LNHNV, CDR2 YYDKDF (reference sequence). The CDR3 runs 16 residues. V was trimmed by 2 bases and J by 3 bases, leaving 14 bases between them. CDR3 region: CATSRRVGGSGNTIYF. CDR3 in DNA: TGTGCCACCAGCAGAAGGGTGGGAGGTAGTGGAAACACCATATATTTT. Together with reference TRBV15 and TRBJ1-3, the CDR3 gives the full variable domain: DAMVIQNPRYQVTQFGKPVTLSCSQTLNHNVMYWYQQKSSQAPKLLFHYYDKDFNNEADTPDNFQSRRPNTSFCFLDIRSPGLGDTAMYLCATSRRVGGSGNTIYFGEGSWLTVV.

This clone was found once. This chain connects TRBV5-1 to TRBJ2-7; weak D call: TRBD1 (6 bases). From germline, CDR1 is SGHRS and CDR2 YFSETQ. V was cut by 0 bases and J by 4 bases, with 14 bases left in between. The CDR3 covers 15 residues. The CDR3 reads CASSLGGGQNYEQYF. CDR3 nucleotide sequence: TGCGCCAGCAGCTTGGGTGGAGGACAGAATTACGAGCAGTACTTC.